Shown below are 7 T cell receptor beta chains from a single sample sequenced in a study of shared clonotypes between healthy human individuals. Clones were sequenced by immunoSEQ multiplex PCR, and TCRdb holds only the in-frame ones, with some missing. Altogether millions of clones are present, about 92% being singletons, with the ten largest covering around 1.7%. CD45RO negativity and positive selection for CCR7 defined naive CD8 cells, a population that excluded terminally differentiated effector memory CD45RA+ cells. Sequenced input: naive CD8+ T cells from PBMCs. The receptors were gathered from a man younger than 30 in good health. Some clones in this sample may be carry-over from other donors' samples.

This chain links TRBV28 with TRBJ1-2; no clear D gene. This CDR3 has 14 residues. Germline CDR1 reads MDHEN; CDR2 reads SYDVKM. V shed 3 bases and J shed 4 bases, with 12 bases lying between them. CDR3 in DNA: TGTGCCAGCAGTTTCAGGTCGGCGCCCTATGGCTACACCTTC. As protein: CASSFRSAPYGYTF.

The rearrangement links TRBV10-3 to TRBJ1-2, with 7 bases aligning to TRBD1. The ends lost 2 bases at V and 8 bases at J; junction bases unmatched: 17. The CDR3 is 17 amino acids. CDR1 is ENHRY, CDR2 SYGVKD, per germline. The DNA for the CDR3 is TGTGCCATCAGTGAGCCGCGCGACAGGGTCCTGGAAAGAGGCTACACCTTC. Its translation: CAISEPRDRVLERGYTF.

As regards this clone: One end of the junction does not line up with germline, which may come from a read error. The chain carries TRBV28 and TRBJ1-4; tentative D call: TRBD1 (5 bases). Germline values: CDR1 MDHEN, CDR2 SYDVKM. There are 11 residues in the CDR3. This CDR3 is CASSTASGLLF. The CDR3 nucleotides read TGTGCCAGCAGCACCGCTTCAGGGCTGCTTTTT.

The rearrangement uses TRBV2 and TRBJ2-2; no firm D call. Per the germline V gene, CDR1 is SNHLY and CDR2 is FYNNEI. This CDR3 comprises 13 residues. Trimming shortened V by 8 bases and J by 0 bases, and 7 bases separated the two germline ends. The CDR3 nucleotides are TGTGCCAGCGGGTTCCCGAACACCGGGGAGCTGTTTTTT. Protein product: CASGFPNTGELFF. Combining the CDR3 with reference TRBV2 and TRBJ2-2 gives the whole variable domain EPEVTQTPSHQVTQMGQEVILRCVPISNHLYFYWYRQILGQKVEFLVSFYNNEISEKSEIFDDQFSVERPDGSNFTLKIRSTKLEDSAMYFCASGFPNTGELFFGEGSRLTVL.

The chain recombines TRBV9 with TRBJ2-2, with D tentatively TRBD1 or TRBD2 (5 bases each). Germline CDR1 is SGDLS and CDR2 is YYNGEE. V was pared by 0 bases and J by 6 bases, with 18 bases between. The CDR3 totals 17 residues. The CDR3 loop is CASSVEFGAGHAGELFF. The CDR3 region has the DNA TGTGCCAGCAGCGTAGAATTCGGGGCCGGTCACGCCGGGGAGCTGTTTTTT.

The CDR3: CASSLRTGWEGNTIYF. The CDR3 DNA reads TGTGCCAGCAGCTTGAGGACAGGGTGGGAAGGAAACACCATATATTTT. The chain joins TRBV11-2 to TRBJ1-3; 8 bases are shared with TRBD1. Germline values: CDR1 SGHAT, CDR2 FQNNGV. The CDR3 runs 16 residues. V lost 3 bases and J lost 4; bases outside the gene matches: 8.

The chain joins TRBV27 to TRBJ2-4, with 9 bases matching TRBD2. V shed 5 bases, J shed 6 bases, and the junction held 8 bases outside the gene matches. The CDR3 contains 15 residues. Germline V gives CDR1 MNHEY, CDR2 SMNVEV (reference sequence). CDR3 in DNA: TGTGCCAGCAGTGGGAAGCGGGAGGCCCTAAACATTCAGTACTTC. Protein product: CASSGKREALNIQYF.